The text below deals with one T cell receptor beta chain. Its target is unknown. The sample comes from a study of cytomegalovirus exposure and HLA in healthy donors. Study-wide results and caveats: One variant, a missense change in DCLRE1C, was linked in a later analysis to TCR beta V- and J-gene trimming.

Germline lookup yields CDR1 LGHNT and CDR2 FRNRAP. Trimming removed 8 bases from V and 4 bases from J; junction bases left unmatched: 11. The CDR3 consists of 15 residues. The PCR had 60 Vbeta and 13 Jbeta primers. The method was immunoSEQ multiplex PCR; TCRdb's version includes in-frame clones alone and lacks a portion of them. The data hold 150,000 to 200,000 clones, with under 80% observed a single time. This rearrangement joins TRBV12-5 to TRBJ2-1, with 7 bases aligning to TRBD1. Input material: PBMCs. The sequence came from a woman aged 30 to 39 in good health and CMV-seropositive. CDR3 sequence: CASHLPGTVYNEQFF. The CDR3, as DNA: TGTGCTAGTCACCTTCCGGGGACAGTGTACAATGAGCAGTTCTTC.